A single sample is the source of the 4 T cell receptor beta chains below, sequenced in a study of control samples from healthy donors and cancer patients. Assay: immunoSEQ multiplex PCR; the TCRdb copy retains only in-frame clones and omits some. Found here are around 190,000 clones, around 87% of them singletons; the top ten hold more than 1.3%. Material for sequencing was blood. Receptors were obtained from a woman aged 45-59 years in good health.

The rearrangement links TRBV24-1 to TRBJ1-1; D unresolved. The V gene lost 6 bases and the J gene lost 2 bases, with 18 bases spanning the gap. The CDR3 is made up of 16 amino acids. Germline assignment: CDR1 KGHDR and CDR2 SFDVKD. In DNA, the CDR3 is TGTGCCACCAGTATAAGGAATCGGTTGGGTAACACTGAAGCTTTCTTT. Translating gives CATSIRNRLGNTEAFF.

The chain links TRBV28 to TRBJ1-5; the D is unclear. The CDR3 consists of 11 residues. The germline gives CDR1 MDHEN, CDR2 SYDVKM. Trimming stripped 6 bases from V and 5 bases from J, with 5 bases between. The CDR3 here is CASRTDQPQHF. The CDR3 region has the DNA TGTGCCAGCAGAACCGATCAGCCCCAGCATTTT. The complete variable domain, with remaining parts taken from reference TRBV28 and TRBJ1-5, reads DVKVTQSSRYLVKRTGEKVFLECVQDMDHENMFWYRQDPGLGLRLIYFSYDVKMKEKGDIPEGYSVSREKKERFSLILESASTNQTSMYLCASRTDQPQHFGDGTRLSIL.

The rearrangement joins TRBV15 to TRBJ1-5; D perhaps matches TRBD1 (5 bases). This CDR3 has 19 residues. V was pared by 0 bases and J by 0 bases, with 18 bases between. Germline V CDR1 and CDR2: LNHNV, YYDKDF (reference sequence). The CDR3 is CATSRDRTHGAYSNQPQHF. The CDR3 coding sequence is TGTGCCACCAGCAGAGATCGGACGCACGGGGCCTATAGCAATCAGCCCCAGCATTTT.

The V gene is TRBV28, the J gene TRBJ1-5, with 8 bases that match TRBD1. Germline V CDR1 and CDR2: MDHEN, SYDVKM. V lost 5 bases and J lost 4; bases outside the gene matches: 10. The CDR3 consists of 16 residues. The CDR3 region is CASSPRRTGRNQPQHF. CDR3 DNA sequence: TGTGCCAGCAGTCCCCGAAGGACAGGGAGGAATCAGCCCCAGCATTTT.